A selection of T cell receptor beta chains follows, all from one sample in a study of STAT5B mutations in CD4+ large granular lymphocyte leukemia. Profiling relied on immunoSEQ multiplex PCR, and the TCRdb table lists in-frame clones only, not all of them. The sample has around 37,000 clones, approximately 72% seen once. The sample comprised CD4+ T cells from blood buffy coats. The receptors come from a human donor in good health. Each CDR3 is given with its conserved first and last residue. A D gene is named only where the DNA matches it firmly. Some rows mark clone size as missing; the rest say once, few, many or name a class of expanded clone.

D	size	J	V	DNA	CDR3
TRBD1	NA	TRBJ1-5	TRBV19	TGTGCCAGTAGTCCCTCCGGACAGGGACATAATCAGCCCCAGCATTTT	CASSPSGQGHNQPQHF
NA	NA	TRBJ2-2	TRBV9	TGTGCCAGCAGCGTGGCCGGGGAGCTGCTTTTT	CASSVAGELLF
NA	NA	TRBJ1-3	TRBV6-6	TGTGCCAGCACCGATATGAATGCTCCGGTGAACACCATATATTTT	CASTDMNAPVNTIYF
NA	NA	TRBJ2-7	TRBV20-1	TGCAGTGCTAGCCAGGGCGGAGAGCAGTACTTC	CSASQGGEQYF
NA	NA	TRBJ1-2	TRBV19	TGTGCCACAGGGGTCGGGGGCTACACCTTC	CATGVGGYTF
TRBD1	once	TRBJ2-4	TRBV5-6	TGTGCCAGCAGAAGGACAGGGGAAAAAAACATTCAGTACTTC	CASRRTGEKNIQYF
TRBD2	NA	TRBJ2-3	TRBV6-5	TGTGCCAGCAGTTATATAGCGGGGTTGGGAGATACGCAGTATTTT	CASSYIAGLGDTQYF
NA	NA	TRBJ1-5	TRBV6-6	TGTGCCAGCAGCGGGGGCCTTAATCAGCCCCAGCATTTT	CASSGGLNQPQHF
TRBD2	NA	TRBJ2-7	TRBV6-6	TGTGCCAGCAGTTACCTGGGACTACTGATATACGAGCAGTACTTC	CASSYLGLLIYEQYF
NA	NA	TRBJ2-3	TRBV5-4	TGTGCCAGCTCCAGGAACACAGATACGCAGTATTTT	CASSRNTDTQYF
NA	NA	TRBJ2-1	TRBV4-3	TGCGCCAGCAGCCAAGGTTCGTCAGACAATGAGCAGTTCTTC	CASSQGSSDNEQFF
TRBD2	NA	TRBJ2-5	TRBV5-1	TGCGCCAGCAGCTTGGGGTCTAGCGGGAACCAAGAGACCCAGTACTTC	CASSLGSSGNQETQYF
NA	few	TRBJ2-7	TRBV10-3	TGTGCCATCAGGGACAATATTTACGAGCAGTACTTC	CAIRDNIYEQYF
TRBD1	once	TRBJ2-1	TRBV7-9	TGTGCCAGCAGCCCATGGACAGGGGGCTATGAGCAGTTCTTC	CASSPWTGGYEQFF
NA	NA	TRBJ2-1	TRBV5-4	TGTGCCAGCAGCTCAAGAGGATACAATGAGCAGTTCTTC	CASSSRGYNEQFF
TRBD2	NA	TRBJ2-7	TRBV30	TGTGCCTGCCACCTAGCGGGGGGCTACGAGCAGTACTTC	CACHLAGGYEQYF
NA	NA	TRBJ2-3	TRBV5-1	TGCGCCAGCAGCTTGGCCTCTCGAGGGGGTGGTGCGCAGTATTTT	CASSLASRGGGAQYF
TRBD2	NA	TRBJ2-1	TRBV5-1	TGCGCCAGCAGCTTAGGGACTAGCGGGGGGGCTGCCTACAATGAGCAGTTCTTC	CASSLGTSGGAAYNEQFF
TRBD2	NA	TRBJ2-1	TRBV5-5	TGTGCCAGCAGCTTGGGGCCTAGCGGGGCTTACAATGAGCAGTTCTTC	CASSLGPSGAYNEQFF
NA	few	TRBJ2-7	TRBV19	TGTGCCAGTAGTGCGGACAGTTCCTACGAGCAGTACTTC	CASSADSSYEQYF
TRBD2	NA	TRBJ2-1	TRBV5-1	TGCGCCAGCAGTCTCGGGACTAGCAAAGACAATGAGCAGTTCTTC	CASSLGTSKDNEQFF
TRBD1	NA	TRBJ1-2	TRBV19	TGTGCCAGTAGTTCCCGGGACAGTGGAACCTATGGCTACACCTTC	CASSSRDSGTYGYTF
TRBD2	few	TRBJ2-7	TRBV4-1	TGCGCCAGCAGCCAAGATCGTGGACTAGGTCTCTACGAGCAGTACTTC	CASSQDRGLGLYEQYF
TRBD2	NA	TRBJ2-7	TRBV29-1	TGCAGCGTGGGGCCCGAGGGACTAGCGGGCTCCTACGAGCAGTACTTC	CSVGPEGLAGSYEQYF
NA	NA	TRBJ2-1	TRBV6-6	TGTGCCAGCAGTTACTCAGGCGGGGAGACATACAATGAGCAGTTCTTC	CASSYSGGETYNEQFF
TRBD2	once	TRBJ2-5	TRBV2	TGTGCTCGGAGGTGGGTAGCTAGCGGGGGGGAAGAGACCCAGTACTTC	CARRWVASGGEETQYF
NA	few	TRBJ1-4	TRBV6-5	TGTGCCAGCAGTCCAGGGGACACTAATGAAAAACTGTTTTTT	CASSPGDTNEKLFF
NA	once	TRBJ1-2	TRBV20-1	TGCAGGAGTAACGACGGAGCGTTC	CRSNDGAF
TRBD1	NA	TRBJ1-2	TRBV29-1	TGCAGCGCGGGACAGGGAAGGGGCTACACCTTC	CSAGQGRGYTF
TRBD2	NA	TRBJ2-3	TRBV5-1	TGCGCCAGCAGCTTGGGGGTTAGCGGGAGCCCAGATACGCAGTATTTT	CASSLGVSGSPDTQYF
TRBD2	NA	TRBJ2-2	TRBV2	TGTGCCAGCAATCCCGAGCGGGAGGGGGAGCTGTTTTTT	CASNPEREGELFF